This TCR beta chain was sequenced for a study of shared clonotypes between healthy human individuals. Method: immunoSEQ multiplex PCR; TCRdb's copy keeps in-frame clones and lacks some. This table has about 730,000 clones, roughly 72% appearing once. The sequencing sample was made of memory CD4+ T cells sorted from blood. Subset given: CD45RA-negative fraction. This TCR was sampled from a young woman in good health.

The DNA for the CDR3 is TGTGCCAGCACACCGGGACACAGATCCGGAGGGGCTTTCTTT. It is translated as CASTPGHRSGGAFF. The rearrangement joins TRBV28 to TRBJ1-1; perhaps TRBD1 as D (6 bases). CDR3 length: 14 amino acids. The ends were cut back, 7 bases at V and 11 bases at J, with 23 bases in the middle. CDR1 is MDHEN and CDR2 is SYDVKM in the germline V gene. The full variable domain, rest sourced from reference TRBV28 and TRBJ1-1, is DVKVTQSSRYLVKRTGEKVFLECVQDMDHENMFWYRQDPGLGLRLIYFSYDVKMKEKGDIPEGYSVSREKKERFSLILESASTNQTSMYLCASTPGHRSGGAFFGQGTRLTVV.